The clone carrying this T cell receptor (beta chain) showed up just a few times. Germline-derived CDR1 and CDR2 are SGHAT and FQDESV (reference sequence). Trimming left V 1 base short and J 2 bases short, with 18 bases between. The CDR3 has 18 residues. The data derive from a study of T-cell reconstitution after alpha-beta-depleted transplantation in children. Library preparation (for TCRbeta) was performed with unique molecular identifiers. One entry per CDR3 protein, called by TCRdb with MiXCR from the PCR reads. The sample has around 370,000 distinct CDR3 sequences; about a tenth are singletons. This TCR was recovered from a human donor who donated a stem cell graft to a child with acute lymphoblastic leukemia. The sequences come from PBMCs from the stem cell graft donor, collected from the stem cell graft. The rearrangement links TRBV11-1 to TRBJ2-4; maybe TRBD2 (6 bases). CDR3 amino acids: CASSLDRGGIGTKNIQYF. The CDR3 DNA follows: TGTGCCAGCAGCTTAGATCGCGGCGGGATTGGGACCAAAAACATTCAGTACTTC.